These 22 T cell receptor beta chains originate from one sample sequenced in a study of blood T cells in healthy people across ages. The authors ran a second PCR of about 6 to 11 cycles using a sample-barcoded 5' primer and a J-beta primer mix. TCRdb re-analysed the 5' RACE reads in MiXCR, keeping a single row per CDR3 protein. The repertoire holds approximately 670,000 distinct CDR3 sequences, with 35% to 50% as singletons. Sequenced sample: blood. The source of these receptors is a man older than 75 in good health.

This clonotype was observed at least ten times. This sequence joins TRBV3-1 and TRBJ2-7; D might be TRBD2 (6 bases). There are 15 residues in the CDR3. Trimming cost V 2 bases and J 2 bases, with 13 bases left between them. Looked up from germline, CDR1 is LGHDT and CDR2 is YNNKEL (reference sequence). CDR3 sequence reads: CASSQTSRTTYEQYF. CDR3 DNA sequence: TGTGCCAGCAGCCAAACCTCCAGGACTACCTACGAGCAGTACTTC.

This clonotype was counted a few times. V usage is TRBV6-6 and J usage is TRBJ2-5; 9 bases agree with TRBD1. The closer fit of TRBJ2-7 to the DNA end suggests the J call may be wrong. CDR3 length: 14 residues. The V gene's germline CDR1 is MNHNY and CDR2 SVGAGI (reference sequence). The DNA for the CDR3 is TGTGCCAGCACCACCGGGACAGGGTTGTACGAGCAGTACTTC. Its protein is CASTTGTGLYEQYF.

The chain employs TRBV6-1 and TRBJ2-4; 7 nucleotides align to TRBD2. V lost 4 bases and J lost 0; bases outside the gene matches: 3. The CDR3 extends over 15 amino acids. Germline assignment: CDR1 MNHNS and CDR2 SASEGT. CDR3 nucleotides: TGTGCCAGCAGTGGGGGACTAACAGCCAAAAACATTCAGTACTTC. Amino acids: CASSGGLTAKNIQYF.

The chain recombines TRBV5-1 with TRBJ2-7; no definite D call. The CDR3 totals 11 residues. Germline CDR1 and CDR2: SGHRS and YFSETQ. The V end lost 6 bases, the J end lost 2 bases, and 6 bases lay between the germline ends. The CDR3 DNA reads as TGCGCCAGCAAGTCGGCCTACGAGCAGTACTTC. Translated, it gives CASKSAYEQYF.

The rearrangement uses TRBV20-1 and TRBJ2-7; D could derive from TRBD1 or TRBD2 (6 bases each). The V end was cut by 3 bases, the J end by 3 bases, with 12 bases between. CDR3 size: 13 residues. Germline assignment: CDR1 DFQATT and CDR2 SNEGSKA (reference sequence). CDR3 protein: CSASGGQIYEQYF. The CDR3 DNA reads TGCAGTGCTAGCGGGGGCCAGATCTACGAGCAGTACTTC.

Comments on this clonotype: Being one base from a much bigger clone, this may be a read error. The gene calls are TRBV24-1 and TRBJ2-7; D tentatively reads TRBD1 or TRBD2 (5 bases each). CDR1 and CDR2 (germline): KGHDR, SFDVKD. The V and J ends lost 0 bases and 7 bases respectively, with 18 bases between them. CDR3 length: 16 amino acids. As DNA, the CDR3 is TGTGCCACCAGTGATTTGCGGGACGGCTCCTACAATGAGCAGTACTTC. Its protein is CATSDLRDGSYNEQYF.

This clonotype came up a few times. The genes are TRBV6-6 and TRBJ2-5, with D possibly being TRBD1 or TRBD2 (6 bases each). The V gene's germline CDR1 is MNHNY and CDR2 SVGAGI (reference sequence). The CDR3 consists of 15 residues. V was clipped by 0 bases and J by 5 bases, with 13 bases between them. The CDR3 coding sequence is TGTGCCAGCAGTTACTCGGGGGGCCGATCCGAGACCCAGTACTTC. Its protein product is CASSYSGGRSETQYF.

This clonotype turned up a few times. The chain joins TRBV20-1 to TRBJ1-2, with D tentatively TRBD1 (6 bases). This CDR3 is built from 13 residues. The V end lost 3 bases, the J end lost 0 bases, and 8 bases lay between the germline ends. Germline values: CDR1 DFQATT, CDR2 SNEGSKA (reference sequence). CDR3 protein: CSASGQSNYGYTF. Here the CDR3 DNA reads TGCAGTGCTAGCGGACAGTCTAACTATGGCTACACCTTC.

As regards this clonotype: A much larger clone differs by one base, so this may be a read error. The CDR3 loop is CASSSQGPYERYF. In nucleotides, the CDR3 is TGTGCCAGCAGTTCACAGGGTCCGTACGAGCGGTACTTC. The chain is built from TRBV28 and TRBJ2-7; TRBD1 might be the D (6 bases). The V gene's germline CDR1 is MDHEN and CDR2 SYDVKM. This CDR3 spans 13 amino acids.

In its sample, this clonotype was seen a few times. V is TRBV6-6 and J is TRBJ2-7; 9 nucleotides match TRBD1. V shed 7 bases, J shed 3 bases, and the junction held 10 bases outside the gene matches. The CDR3 contains 15 residues. Germline CDR1 is MNHNY and CDR2 is SVGAGI (reference sequence). CDR3 nucleotides: TGTGCCAGCATAGGGGACAGGGCTCCTTTCTACGAGCAGTACTTC. Protein: CASIGDRAPFYEQYF.

This chain uses TRBV7-2 with TRBJ1-1; no firm D call. The CDR3 extends over 12 amino acids. Germline V CDR1 and CDR2: SGHTA, FQGNSA. The V and J ends lost 5 bases and 5 bases respectively, with 9 bases between them. The CDR3 here is CASSPDATEAFF. DNA of the CDR3: TGTGCCAGCAGCCCGGACGCAACTGAAGCTTTCTTT.

The J gene is TRBJ2-7, the V gene TRBV28; 11 nucleotides line up with TRBD2. The CDR3 has 15 amino acids. CDR1 and CDR2 (germline): MDHEN, SYDVKM. The V gene end was trimmed by 2 bases and the J gene end by 3 bases; junction bases not matched to a gene: 3. For the CDR3, the DNA is TGTGCCAGCAGTTTAGCGACTAGCGGGAACTACGAGCAGTACTTC. Amino acid sequence: CASSLATSGNYEQYF.

DNA of the CDR3: TGTGCCTGGAGCGGGAGGGGGACAGATACGCAGTATTTT. It codes for CAWSGRGTDTQYF. The chain combines TRBV30 with TRBJ2-3; 8 bases align to TRBD2. V lost 3 bases, J lost 3 bases, and 2 bases stayed unmatched. The length of the CDR3 is 13 residues. CDR1 and CDR2 from the germline V gene are GTSNPN and SVGIG (reference sequence).

Many counts were recorded for this clonotype. The chain has TRBV28 and TRBJ2-4; D gene uncertain. The germline V and J ends were trimmed by 4 bases and 7 bases, with 8 bases remaining between them. CDR1 and CDR2 from the germline V gene are MDHEN and SYDVKM. There are 12 residues in the CDR3. CDR3 in DNA: TGTGCCAGCAGTTGGCTCCGGAACATTCAGTACTTC. This sequence encodes CASSWLRNIQYF.

This clonotype was counted only a few times. The V gene is TRBV6-2 or TRBV6-3, the J gene TRBJ2-1; possibly TRBD2 for D (5 bases). Germline V CDR1 and CDR2: MNHEY, SVGEGT. The CDR3 is made up of 16 amino acids. With 7 bases removed from V and 5 bases from J, the gap between germline ends came to 21 bases. The CDR3 sequence: CASTPLQRRVNNEQFF. In nucleotides, the CDR3 is TGTGCCAGCACGCCCCTTCAAAGGCGGGTGAACAATGAGCAGTTCTTC.

The rearrangement joins TRBV5-1 to TRBJ2-1; 7 bases map to TRBD2. The CDR3 is 13 amino acids. Germline CDR1 reads SGHRS; CDR2 reads YFSETQ. J lost 2 bases, V lost 7 bases, and 3 bases had no gene match. The chain's CDR3 is CASGGDAYNEQFF. The CDR3 DNA reads as TGCGCCAGCGGGGGGGACGCCTACAATGAGCAGTTCTTC. Filled out from reference TRBV5-1 and TRBJ2-1, the complete variable domain reads KAGVTQTPRYLIKTRGQQVTLSCSPISGHRSVSWYQQTPGQGLQFLFEYFSETQRNKGNFPGRFSGRQFSNSRSEMNVSTLELGDSALYLCASGGDAYNEQFFGPGTRLTVL.

As regards this clonotype: A read error may produce the germline difference seen at one junction end. The gene calls are TRBV28 and TRBJ2-5, with a weak D call TRBD1 (6 bases). Judging by the DNA end, TRBJ2-7 fits better; the J call may be wrong. Per the germline V gene, CDR1 is MDHEN and CDR2 is SYDVKM. The CDR3 totals 12 residues. Written as DNA, the CDR3 is TGTGCCGGCAGCTACACAGGGTCCGAGCAGTACTTC. Protein sequence: CAGSYTGSEQYF.

V usage is TRBV13 and J usage is TRBJ2-3, with no clear D. Germline CDR1 reads PRHDT; CDR2 reads FYEKMQ (reference sequence). CDR3 size: 12 residues. Trimming removed 3 bases from V and 5 bases from J, with 6 bases in between. The CDR3 region has the DNA TGTGCCAGCAGCTTTCGGGTAGATACGCAGTATTTT. Residues: CASSFRVDTQYF. Complete variable domain (other parts from reference TRBV13 and TRBJ2-3): AAGVIQSPRHLIKEKRETATLKCYPIPRHDTVYWYQQGPGQDPQFLISFYEKMQSDKGSIPDRFSAQQFSDYHSELNMSSLELGDSALYFCASSFRVDTQYFGPGTRLTVL.

The rearrangement joins TRBV5-1 to TRBJ2-5; 9 bases are shared with TRBD1. The CDR3 totals 15 residues. Trimming cost V 4 bases and J 6 bases; bases outside gene matches: 10. CDR1 SGHRS and CDR2 YFSETQ come from the germline V gene. This CDR3 reads CASSATGGAGKTQYF. For the CDR3, the DNA is TGCGCCAGCAGCGCAACAGGGGGCGCAGGGAAGACCCAGTACTTC.

The gene calls are TRBV7-2 and TRBJ1-5, with 8 positions matching TRBD1. With V trimmed by 5 bases and J by 1 base, 7 bases remained unmatched. Per germline, CDR1 SGHTA and CDR2 FQGNSA. The CDR3 totals 16 residues. The CDR3 DNA reads as TGTGCCAGCAGCCCGGGGGACAGGCTGAGCAATCAGCCCCAGCATTTT. Protein sequence: CASSPGDRLSNQPQHF.

In this sample, this clonotype turned up a few times. The V gene is TRBV3-1, the J gene TRBJ1-2, with D maybe TRBD1 (5 bases). V lost 4 bases to trimming and J lost 2 bases, with 14 bases between them. The CDR3 contains 15 residues. Germline CDR1 and CDR2: LGHDT and YNNKEL (reference sequence). The CDR3 DNA sequence: TGTGCCAGCAGCCCTGCCCTCGCAGGGAACTATGGCTACACCTTC. Translating it yields CASSPALAGNYGYTF. The full variable domain, in which reference TRBV3-1 and TRBJ1-2 provide the parts outside the CDR3, is DTAVSQTPKYLVTQMGNDKSIKCEQNLGHDTMYWYKQDSKKFLKIMFSYNNKELIINETVPNRFSPKSPDKAHLNLHINSLELGDSAVYFCASSPALAGNYGYTFGSGTRLTVV.

This clonotype has more than one count but fewer than ten. The chain links TRBV7-2 to TRBJ1-2; TRBD1 might be the D (6 bases). The germline gives CDR1 SGHTA, CDR2 FQGNSA. Trimming took 4 bases from V and 4 from J, leaving 10 bases between them. CDR3 size: 13 residues. The CDR3 region has the DNA TGTGCCAGCAGCTCGGACAGCTTCTATGGCTACACCTTC. Translation: CASSSDSFYGYTF.